The clone carrying this TCR beta chain was detected many times. The antigen is not known. This record comes from a study of CD8+CD57+ T cells in acquired aplastic anemia. Study overall: Healthy donor sequencing depth: 10 million to 10.8 million CD4+, roughly 11 million CD8+ reads.

CDR3 length equals 15 residues. The germline CDR1 and CDR2 sequences are SNHLY and FYNNEI. The V end was cut by 3 bases, the J end by 1 base, with 11 bases between. Whole-study findings and limits: CD8+ Simpson's diversity in patients was not significantly different from that in controls.

According to the study, genomic DNA was the template for TCR beta VDJ and CDR3 profiling. TCRdb reprocessed the reads with MiXCR, giving one entry per CDR3 protein. The repertoire has around 190,000 distinct CDR3 sequences, approximately 57% of them found once; the top ten carry about 31%. The receptor was isolated from a human donor in good health. The rearrangement joins TRBV2 to TRBJ2-3; possible D gene TRBD2, 6 bases. The material sequenced was sorted CD4+, CD8+, or CD8+CD57+ T cells (not recorded which) from PBMCs. The CDR3 DNA reads as TGTGCCAGCAGTGAGGGACTCGCCCGCACAGATACGCAGTATTTT. It encodes CASSEGLARTDTQYF.